This TCR beta chain was identified during a study of beta chain features in type 1 diabetes. Study results and limitations: Among all four CD4+ subsets, Type 1 diabetes patients had TCRB CDR3s that were moderately but significantly shorter. Across patients, naive, central memory and Treg TCRB repertoires exhibited apparently greater similarity than was observed across healthy donors. Amplification by PCR could prefer shorter templates, with the same effect in patients and controls.

Concerning this clone: Its target is not known.

Sequenced material consisted of expressed TCRB transcripts (all of the isolated RNA was reverse transcribed). Measured with immunoSEQ multiplex PCR; TCRdb has only the in-frame clones, and not every one. This table holds over 150,000 clones, approximately 10% found once. CDR1 and CDR2 (germline): LNHNV, YYDKDF (reference sequence). V was shortened by 1 base and J by 9 bases, with 12 bases between the two germline ends. This CDR3 region has 14 residues. This sequence was found in a man younger than 45 with type 1 diabetes. Sequencing was performed on central memory CD4+ T cells from blood. V gene TRBV15 combines with J gene TRBJ2-2; tentative D call: TRBD1 (6 bases). As DNA, the CDR3 is TGTGCCACCAGCAGAGTTACATGGGACAGGGAGCTGTTTTTT. The encoded protein is CATSRVTWDRELFF.